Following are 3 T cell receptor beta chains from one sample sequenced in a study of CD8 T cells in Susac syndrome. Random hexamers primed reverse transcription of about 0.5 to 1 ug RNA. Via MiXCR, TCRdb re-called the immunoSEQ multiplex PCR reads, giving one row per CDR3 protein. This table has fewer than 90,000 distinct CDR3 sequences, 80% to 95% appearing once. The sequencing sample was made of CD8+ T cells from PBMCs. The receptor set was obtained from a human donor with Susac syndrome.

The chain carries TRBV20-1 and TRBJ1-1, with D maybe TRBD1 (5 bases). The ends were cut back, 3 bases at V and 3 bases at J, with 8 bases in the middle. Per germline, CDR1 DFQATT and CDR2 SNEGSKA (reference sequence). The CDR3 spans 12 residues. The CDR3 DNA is TGCAGTGCTAGCAGGGAATACACTGAAGCTTTCTTT. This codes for CSASREYTEAFF.

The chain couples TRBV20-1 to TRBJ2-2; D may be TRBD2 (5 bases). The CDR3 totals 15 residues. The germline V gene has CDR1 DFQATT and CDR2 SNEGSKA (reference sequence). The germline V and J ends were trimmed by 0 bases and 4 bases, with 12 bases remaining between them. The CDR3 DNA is TGCAGTGCTAGAGATCGACTAAAAGGCACCGGGGAGCTGTTTTTT. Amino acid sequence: CSARDRLKGTGELFF.

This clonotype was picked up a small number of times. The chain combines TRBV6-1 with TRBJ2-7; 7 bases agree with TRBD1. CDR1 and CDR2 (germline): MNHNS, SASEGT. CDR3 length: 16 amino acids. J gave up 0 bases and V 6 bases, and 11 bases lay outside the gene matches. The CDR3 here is CASRPPPGGSSYEQYF. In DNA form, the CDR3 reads TGTGCCAGCAGACCTCCCCCAGGGGGTAGCTCCTACGAGCAGTACTTC.